The 12 T cell receptor beta chains reported below all come from one sample, sequenced in a study of human T cells and chemical hapten exposure (dated by TCRdb to the early 2020s). Per the publication, the time point label means: patch test 1, 2 weeks after DPC sensitization. This sample's treatment or condition label indicates: therapeutic diphenylcyclopropenone sensitization with weekly scalp DPC. Libraries came from RACE. Sequencing relied on a NextSeq 500. Clones were called with MiXCR by TCRdb after fastp trimmed the public reads at Q25, and only in-frame beta chains were retained. One record per CDR3 amino acid sequence lists the most common genes and DNA. In this sample the table shows more than 80,000 distinct CDR3 sequences, around 7% of which occur a single time. Approximately 1.5% of the sample lies in the top ten. The input for sequencing was whole blood, taken in connection with sensitization to the hapten diphenylcyclopropenone (DPC). Receptor source: a woman in her twenties or thirties with alopecia areata. Some clones in this sample may be carry-over from other donors' samples.

This chain uses TRBV12-3 or TRBV12-4 with TRBJ1-5, with 7 bases fitting TRBD1. J was trimmed by 6 bases and V by 5 bases; bases with no gene match: 7. The CDR3 totals 14 residues. The chain's CDR3 is CASSPGRGRQPQHF. In DNA form, the CDR3 reads TGTGCCAGCAGTCCCGGGAGGGGGCGTCAGCCCCAGCATTTT.

This clonotype was seen at least ten times. This chain connects TRBV29-1 to TRBJ1-2, with 7 bases lining up with TRBD1. Trimming removed 8 bases from V and 4 bases from J; junction bases left unmatched: 10. CDR3 length equals 13 residues. The V gene's germline CDR1 is SQVTM and CDR2 ANQGSEA. CDR3 residues: CSITTGRAYGYTF. CDR3 bases: TGCAGCATAACGACAGGGAGGGCCTATGGCTACACCTTC.

This clonotype has just a few counts. The chain carries TRBV10-3 and TRBJ2-2; D uncertain. The V gene's germline CDR1 is ENHRY and CDR2 SYGVKD. Trimming shortened V by 10 bases and J by 0 bases, and 12 bases separated the two germline ends. This CDR3 spans 14 amino acids. The CDR3 loop reads CATRRITNTGELFF. As DNA, the CDR3 is TGTGCCACCAGGAGAATAACGAACACCGGGGAGCTGTTTTTT.

This clonotype showed up many times. The chain recombines TRBV3-1 with TRBJ1-1, with 7 bases that match TRBD1. Germline trimming cut 4 bases from V and 8 bases from J; bases unmatched to any gene: 10. CDR1 and CDR2 (germline): LGHDT, YNNKEL (reference sequence). The CDR3 is 14 amino acids. This CDR3 is CASSPGQTVVEAFF. For the CDR3, the DNA is TGTGCCAGCAGCCCGGGACAGACCGTCGTCGAAGCTTTCTTT. The variable domain in full, with the rest retrieved from reference TRBV3-1 and TRBJ1-1, is DTAVSQTPKYLVTQMGNDKSIKCEQNLGHDTMYWYKQDSKKFLKIMFSYNNKELIINETVPNRFSPKSPDKAHLNLHINSLELGDSAVYFCASSPGQTVVEAFFGQGTRLTVV.

The V and J genes are TRBV7-2 and TRBJ2-3; TRBD2 matches 11 bases. From germline, CDR1 is SGHTA and CDR2 FQGNSA. V gave up 1 base and J gave up 5 bases; unmatched junction bases: 11. The CDR3 spans 18 residues. DNA of the CDR3: TGTGCCAGCAGCTTAGATTACCCTACTAGCGGGGGTAAAGATACGCAGTATTTT. Protein sequence: CASSLDYPTSGGKDTQYF.

Ten or more counts support this clonotype. The rearrangement joins TRBV5-6 to TRBJ1-2; a weak D match, TRBD1 (6 bases). Trimming removed 6 bases at V and 2 bases at J, with 23 bases between. Per germline, CDR1 SGHDT and CDR2 YYEEEE. There are 17 residues in the CDR3. The CDR3 loop reads CASTPLTETGYNYGYTF. CDR3 DNA: TGTGCCAGCACCCCACTTACGGAGACAGGTTACAACTATGGCTACACCTTC.

This clonotype has just a few counts. The V call is TRBV19, the J call TRBJ1-2; perhaps TRBD1 as D (6 bases). The CDR3 runs 16 residues. V lost 4 bases and J lost 0, with 15 bases in between. CDR1 and CDR2 (germline): LNHDA, SQIVND (reference sequence). The CDR3 is CASSKYRERANYGYTF. The CDR3 coding sequence is TGTGCCAGTAGTAAGTACAGGGAAAGAGCTAACTATGGCTACACCTTC.

The chain combines TRBV10-3 with TRBJ2-7; tentatively, D is TRBD1 or TRBD2 (6 bases each). Germline V lookup: CDR1 ENHRY, CDR2 SYGVKD. Between the trimmed V and J ends, which lost 0 bases and 5 bases, there was a span of 11 bases. The CDR3 extends over 14 amino acids. Here the CDR3 DNA reads TGTGCCATCAGTGAGTCGAACAGGGAGGACGAGCAGTACTTC. Amino acids: CAISESNREDEQYF.

This clonotype was observed a few times. The J gene is TRBJ1-3, the V gene TRBV30; D is undetermined. The V gene lost 1 base and the J gene lost 4 bases, with 8 bases spanning the gap. CDR1 is GTSNPN and CDR2 is SVGIG in the germline V gene (reference sequence). The CDR3 runs to 13 residues. CDR3 sequence: CAWSGTVGNTIYF. The CDR3 DNA follows: TGTGCCTGGAGTGGGACGGTCGGAAACACCATATATTTT.

The CDR3 DNA reads TGTGCCAGTAGTATGGCTAGCGGGGGGCCCTTCACAGATACGCAGTATTTT. The encoded protein is CASSMASGGPFTDTQYF. This chain links TRBV19 with TRBJ2-3; 11 bases are shared with TRBD2. Per germline, CDR1 LNHDA and CDR2 SQIVND (reference sequence). This CDR3 is built from 17 residues. Trimming at V came to 3 bases and at J to 2 bases, leaving 7 bases not matched to a gene.

On this clonotype: Being one base from a much bigger clone, this may be a read error. The chain has TRBV10-3 and TRBJ2-5; D gene uncertain. CDR3 length equals 14 residues. Trimming took 2 bases from V and 2 from J, leaving 9 bases between them. Looked up from germline, CDR1 is ENHRY and CDR2 is SYGVKD. DNA for the CDR3: TGTGCCATCAGTGAGGACATAGGACAAGAGACCCAGTACTTC. Amino acids: CAISEDIGQETQYF.

This clonotype was seen repeatedly, ten times or more. The chain has TRBV29-1 and TRBJ1-1; TRBD1 aligns across 9 bases. Trimming took 6 bases from V and 3 from J; bases not matched to a gene: 8. CDR1 is SQVTM and CDR2 is ANQGSEA in the germline V gene. The CDR3 extends over 14 amino acids. CDR3 sequence reads: CSVNKQGADTEAFF. CDR3 DNA: TGCAGCGTCAATAAACAGGGGGCTGACACTGAAGCTTTCTTT.